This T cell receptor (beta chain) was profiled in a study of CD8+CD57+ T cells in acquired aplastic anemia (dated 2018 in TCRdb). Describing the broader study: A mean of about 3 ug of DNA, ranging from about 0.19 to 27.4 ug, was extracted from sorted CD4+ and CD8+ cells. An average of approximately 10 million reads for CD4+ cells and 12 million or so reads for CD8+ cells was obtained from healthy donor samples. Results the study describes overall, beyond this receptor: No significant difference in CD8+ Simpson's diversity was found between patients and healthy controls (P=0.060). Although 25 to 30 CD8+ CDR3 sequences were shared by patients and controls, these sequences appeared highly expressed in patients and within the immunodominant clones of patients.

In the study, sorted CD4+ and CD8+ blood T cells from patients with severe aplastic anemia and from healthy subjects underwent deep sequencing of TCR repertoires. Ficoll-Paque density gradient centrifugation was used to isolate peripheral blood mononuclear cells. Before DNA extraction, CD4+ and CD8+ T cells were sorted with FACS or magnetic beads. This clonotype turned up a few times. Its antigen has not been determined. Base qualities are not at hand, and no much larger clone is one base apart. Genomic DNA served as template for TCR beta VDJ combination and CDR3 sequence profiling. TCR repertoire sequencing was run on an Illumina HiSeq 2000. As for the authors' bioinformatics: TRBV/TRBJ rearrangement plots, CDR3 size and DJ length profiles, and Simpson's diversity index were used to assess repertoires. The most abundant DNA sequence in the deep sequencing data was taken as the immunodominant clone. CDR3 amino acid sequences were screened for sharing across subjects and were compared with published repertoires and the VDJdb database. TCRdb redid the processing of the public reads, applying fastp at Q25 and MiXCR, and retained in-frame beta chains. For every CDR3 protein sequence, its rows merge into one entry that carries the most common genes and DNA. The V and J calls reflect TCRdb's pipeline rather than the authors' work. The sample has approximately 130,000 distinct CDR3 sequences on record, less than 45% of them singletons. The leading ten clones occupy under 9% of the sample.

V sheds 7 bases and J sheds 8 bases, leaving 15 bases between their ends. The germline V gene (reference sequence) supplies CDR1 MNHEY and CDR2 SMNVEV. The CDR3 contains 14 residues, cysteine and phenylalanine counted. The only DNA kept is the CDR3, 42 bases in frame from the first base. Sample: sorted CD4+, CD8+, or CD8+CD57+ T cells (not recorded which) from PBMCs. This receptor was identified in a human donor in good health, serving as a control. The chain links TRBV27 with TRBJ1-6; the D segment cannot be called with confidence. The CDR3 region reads CASKPRQDYSPLHF. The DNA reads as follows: TGTGCCAGCAAACCCCGGCAGGACTATTCACCCCTCCACTTT.